These 19 T cell receptor beta chains originate from one sample sequenced in a study of T cell responses to AZD1222 COVID-19 vaccine. Some clones are missing from TCRdb's copy, which holds only in-frame ones; the method was immunoSEQ multiplex PCR. The sample comprises over 85,000 clones, around 90% of which are singletons, and about 8.4% rests with the top ten. Sequencing was performed on peripheral blood, taken on day 0 of AZD1222 vaccination. The receptors shown here come from an adult in good health.

The rearrangement joins TRBV21-1 to TRBJ2-7; no check of the table's D call, TRBD1, against the DNA was made. TRBV21-1 is designated a pseudogene. The length of the CDR3 is 18 residues. Written as DNA, the CDR3 is TGTGCCAGCAGCTCCGATGTGACAGGGGGTTATTCGGAGAGCGAGCAGTACTTC. Translation: CASSSDVTGGYSESEQYF.

This clone was observed once. The chain combines TRBV5-1 with TRBJ1-1; no reliable D call. The CDR3 is 14 residues long. From germline, CDR1 is SGHRS and CDR2 YFSETQ. Trimming pared 4 bases from V and 5 bases from J, leaving 15 bases between. The CDR3 bases are TGCGCCAGCAGCCCGGACGGACGGAGGACTGAAGCTTTCTTT. Its protein is CASSPDGRRTEAFF.

This clone showed up just once. This rearrangement joins TRBV11-2 to TRBJ2-7, with D possibly TRBD2 on 6 matching bases. This CDR3 spans 15 amino acids. Deletions cut 2 bases from V and 4 bases from J, with 15 bases between. Germline V lookup: CDR1 SGHAT, CDR2 FQNNGV. The chain's CDR3 is CASSLIGGRRYEQYF. The CDR3 DNA reads as TGTGCCAGCAGCTTAATTGGGGGGAGGAGGTACGAGCAGTACTTC.

The genes are TRBV9 and TRBJ1-2; no clear D. The CDR3 contains 11 residues. V dropped 7 bases and J dropped 6 bases, with 10 bases sitting between them. Germline loops: CDR1 SGDLS, CDR2 YYNGEE. This chain's CDR3 is CASVAQHGYTF. CDR3 coding DNA: TGTGCCAGCGTCGCTCAGCATGGCTACACCTTC.

The genes are TRBV4-3 and TRBJ1-2; D is unresolved. Germline V lookup: CDR1 LGHNA, CDR2 YSLEER. V lost 3 bases and J 4 bases, leaving 15 bases between the germline ends. CDR3 length: 15 amino acids. This CDR3 is CASSQGRASGYGYTF. The CDR3 coding sequence is TGCGCCAGCAGCCAGGGCCGGGCCTCAGGCTATGGCTACACCTTC.

V usage is TRBV9 and J usage is TRBJ1-2, with D possibly TRBD1 on 5 matching bases. Germline V gives CDR1 SGDLS, CDR2 YYNGEE. The length of the CDR3 is 15 residues. Trimming stripped 0 bases from V and 0 bases from J, with 9 bases between. CDR3 loop: CASSVAAGANYGYTF. The DNA of the CDR3 is TGTGCCAGCAGCGTAGCTGCGGGGGCTAACTATGGCTACACCTTC.

This clone was detected only a few times. Additional DNA sequences in this sample encode the identical CDR3. The J gene is TRBJ1-3, the V gene TRBV9; D is perhaps TRBD1 (5 bases). The length of the CDR3 is 15 residues. The ends were cut back, 0 bases at V and 2 bases at J, with 9 bases in the middle. Germline V gives CDR1 SGDLS, CDR2 YYNGEE. The CDR3 sequence is CASSVGGTAGNTIYF. The CDR3 DNA sequence: TGTGCCAGCAGCGTAGGGGGGACGGCTGGAAACACCATATATTTT. Drawing the rest from reference TRBV9 and TRBJ1-3, the complete variable domain is DSGVTQTPKHLITATGQRVTLRCSPRSGDLSVYWYQQSLDQGLQFLIQYYNGEERAKGNILERFSAQQFPDLHSELNLSSLELGDSALYFCASSVGGTAGNTIYFGEGSWLTVV.

This chain uses TRBV27 with TRBJ1-2; no clear D. CDR1 is MNHEY, CDR2 SMNVEV, per germline (reference sequence). Trimming cost V 8 bases and J 4 bases, with 20 bases left between them. The CDR3 covers 15 residues. This chain's CDR3 is CASATSQVQIYGYTF. As DNA, the CDR3 is TGTGCCAGCGCCACGTCTCAGGTTCAAATCTATGGCTACACCTTC.

A single count supports this clone. V usage is TRBV28 and J usage is TRBJ1-4; D might be TRBD1 (5 bases). CDR3 length equals 14 residues. The V gene's germline CDR1 is MDHEN and CDR2 SYDVKM. Trimming left V 3 bases short and J 4 bases short, with 9 bases between. In nucleotides, the CDR3 is TGTGCCAGCAGTTTTCTGGGGGTTAATGAAAAACTGTTTTTT. Translated: CASSFLGVNEKLFF.

A remark on this clone: Other DNA sequences of this sample code for an identical CDR3. V and J are TRBV6-2 or TRBV6-3 and TRBJ1-5, with 7 bases matching TRBD1. The germline CDR1 and CDR2 sequences are MNHEY and SVGEGT. The CDR3 extends over 14 amino acids. The J segment lost 4 bases and the V segment lost 4 bases, leaving 4 bases of the junction unmatched. CDR3 DNA sequence: TGTGCCAGCAGTTCGACAGGGACGAATCAGCCCCAGCATTTT. It encodes CASSSTGTNQPQHF.

The chain recombines TRBV9 with TRBJ2-2, with no clear D. The V end lost 5 bases, the J end lost 0 bases, and 11 bases lay between the germline ends. Germline CDR1 reads SGDLS; CDR2 reads YYNGEE. This CDR3 has 15 amino acids. The CDR3 bases are TGTGCCAGCAGTTCCTTAAGCACGAACACCGGGGAGCTGTTTTTT. Protein product: CASSSLSTNTGELFF.

The CDR3 sequence is CASSLGGTYEQYF. In nucleotides, the CDR3 is TGTGCCAGCAGTTTAGGGGGCACCTACGAGCAGTACTTC. This chain joins TRBV27 and TRBJ2-7; D possibly corresponds to TRBD1 (6 bases). Trimming pared 2 bases from V and 2 bases from J, leaving 7 bases between. The CDR3 is made up of 13 amino acids. Germline-derived CDR1 and CDR2 are MNHEY and SMNVEV (reference sequence).

This chain links TRBV5-1 with TRBJ2-7; TRBD2 might be the D (5 bases). Germline CDR1 reads SGHRS; CDR2 reads YFSETQ. The CDR3 is 15 residues long. V was clipped by 5 bases and J by 0 bases, with 15 bases between them. CDR3 in DNA: TGCGCCAGCAGACCCTCTAGCTGGGCCTCCTACGAGCAGTACTTC. Its protein is CASRPSSWASYEQYF.

J is TRBJ1-5 and V is TRBV9; 7 bases are a match to TRBD1. V shed 2 bases, J shed 0 bases, and the junction held 11 bases outside the gene matches. There are 18 residues in the CDR3. Germline V gene lookup returns CDR1 SGDLS and CDR2 YYNGEE. CDR3 sequence: CASSVHGDSPFSNQPQHF. CDR3 sequence (DNA): TGTGCCAGCAGCGTTCACGGGGACAGCCCCTTTAGCAATCAGCCCCAGCATTTT.

This chain links TRBV9 with TRBJ2-7; TRBD2 aligns across 7 bases. The ends lost 0 bases at V and 2 bases at J; junction bases unmatched: 8. The CDR3 covers 16 residues. The germline CDR1 and CDR2 sequences are SGDLS and YYNGEE. The CDR3 here is CASSVGTGGSPYEQYF. CDR3 in DNA: TGTGCCAGCAGCGTAGGGACGGGGGGTTCGCCCTACGAGCAGTACTTC.

CDR3 amino acids: CASSTLKRGAYF. The DNA of the CDR3 is TGTGCCAGCAGTACGCTAAAGCGGGGGGCCTACTTC. This rearrangement joins TRBV2 to TRBJ2-5; TRBD2 matches at 9 bases. Per germline, CDR1 SNHLY and CDR2 FYNNEI. V was clipped by 5 bases and J by 14 bases; unmatched bases: 9. The CDR3 has 12 amino acids.

The DNA for the CDR3 is TGTGCCAGTAGTATTTCGGGGCTACCAAACAATGAGCAGTTCTTC. The encoded protein is CASSISGLPNNEQFF. The V call is TRBV19, the J call TRBJ2-1; D assignment may be TRBD1 or TRBD2 (5 bases each). Per germline, CDR1 LNHDA and CDR2 SQIVND (reference sequence). With 3 bases removed from V and 5 bases from J, the gap between germline ends came to 14 bases. The CDR3 length is 15 residues. Together with reference TRBV19 and TRBJ2-1, the CDR3 gives the full variable domain: DGGITQSPKYLFRKEGQNVTLSCEQNLNHDAMYWYRQDPGQGLRLIYYSQIVNDFQKGDIAEGYSVSREKKESFPLTVTSAQKNPTAFYLCASSISGLPNNEQFFGPGTRLTVL.

The genes are TRBV28 and TRBJ1-3, with a possible D match to TRBD1 (5 bases). V was trimmed by 5 bases and J by 2 bases, leaving 16 bases between them. Germline CDR1 MDHEN, CDR2 SYDVKM. This CDR3 is built from 16 residues. CDR3 sequence (DNA): TGTGCCAGCAGTCTACAAGGACACTCAACTGGAAACACCATATATTTT. Its translation: CASSLQGHSTGNTIYF.

The chain uses TRBV6-4 and TRBJ2-3; D not resolved. V lost 8 bases to trimming and J lost 2 bases, with 11 bases between them. CDR1 and CDR2 from the germline V gene are MRHNA and SNTAGT. This CDR3 region has 13 residues. DNA for the CDR3: TGTGCCAGCGCCATGGCCGACACAGATACGCAGTATTTT. Protein: CASAMADTDTQYF.